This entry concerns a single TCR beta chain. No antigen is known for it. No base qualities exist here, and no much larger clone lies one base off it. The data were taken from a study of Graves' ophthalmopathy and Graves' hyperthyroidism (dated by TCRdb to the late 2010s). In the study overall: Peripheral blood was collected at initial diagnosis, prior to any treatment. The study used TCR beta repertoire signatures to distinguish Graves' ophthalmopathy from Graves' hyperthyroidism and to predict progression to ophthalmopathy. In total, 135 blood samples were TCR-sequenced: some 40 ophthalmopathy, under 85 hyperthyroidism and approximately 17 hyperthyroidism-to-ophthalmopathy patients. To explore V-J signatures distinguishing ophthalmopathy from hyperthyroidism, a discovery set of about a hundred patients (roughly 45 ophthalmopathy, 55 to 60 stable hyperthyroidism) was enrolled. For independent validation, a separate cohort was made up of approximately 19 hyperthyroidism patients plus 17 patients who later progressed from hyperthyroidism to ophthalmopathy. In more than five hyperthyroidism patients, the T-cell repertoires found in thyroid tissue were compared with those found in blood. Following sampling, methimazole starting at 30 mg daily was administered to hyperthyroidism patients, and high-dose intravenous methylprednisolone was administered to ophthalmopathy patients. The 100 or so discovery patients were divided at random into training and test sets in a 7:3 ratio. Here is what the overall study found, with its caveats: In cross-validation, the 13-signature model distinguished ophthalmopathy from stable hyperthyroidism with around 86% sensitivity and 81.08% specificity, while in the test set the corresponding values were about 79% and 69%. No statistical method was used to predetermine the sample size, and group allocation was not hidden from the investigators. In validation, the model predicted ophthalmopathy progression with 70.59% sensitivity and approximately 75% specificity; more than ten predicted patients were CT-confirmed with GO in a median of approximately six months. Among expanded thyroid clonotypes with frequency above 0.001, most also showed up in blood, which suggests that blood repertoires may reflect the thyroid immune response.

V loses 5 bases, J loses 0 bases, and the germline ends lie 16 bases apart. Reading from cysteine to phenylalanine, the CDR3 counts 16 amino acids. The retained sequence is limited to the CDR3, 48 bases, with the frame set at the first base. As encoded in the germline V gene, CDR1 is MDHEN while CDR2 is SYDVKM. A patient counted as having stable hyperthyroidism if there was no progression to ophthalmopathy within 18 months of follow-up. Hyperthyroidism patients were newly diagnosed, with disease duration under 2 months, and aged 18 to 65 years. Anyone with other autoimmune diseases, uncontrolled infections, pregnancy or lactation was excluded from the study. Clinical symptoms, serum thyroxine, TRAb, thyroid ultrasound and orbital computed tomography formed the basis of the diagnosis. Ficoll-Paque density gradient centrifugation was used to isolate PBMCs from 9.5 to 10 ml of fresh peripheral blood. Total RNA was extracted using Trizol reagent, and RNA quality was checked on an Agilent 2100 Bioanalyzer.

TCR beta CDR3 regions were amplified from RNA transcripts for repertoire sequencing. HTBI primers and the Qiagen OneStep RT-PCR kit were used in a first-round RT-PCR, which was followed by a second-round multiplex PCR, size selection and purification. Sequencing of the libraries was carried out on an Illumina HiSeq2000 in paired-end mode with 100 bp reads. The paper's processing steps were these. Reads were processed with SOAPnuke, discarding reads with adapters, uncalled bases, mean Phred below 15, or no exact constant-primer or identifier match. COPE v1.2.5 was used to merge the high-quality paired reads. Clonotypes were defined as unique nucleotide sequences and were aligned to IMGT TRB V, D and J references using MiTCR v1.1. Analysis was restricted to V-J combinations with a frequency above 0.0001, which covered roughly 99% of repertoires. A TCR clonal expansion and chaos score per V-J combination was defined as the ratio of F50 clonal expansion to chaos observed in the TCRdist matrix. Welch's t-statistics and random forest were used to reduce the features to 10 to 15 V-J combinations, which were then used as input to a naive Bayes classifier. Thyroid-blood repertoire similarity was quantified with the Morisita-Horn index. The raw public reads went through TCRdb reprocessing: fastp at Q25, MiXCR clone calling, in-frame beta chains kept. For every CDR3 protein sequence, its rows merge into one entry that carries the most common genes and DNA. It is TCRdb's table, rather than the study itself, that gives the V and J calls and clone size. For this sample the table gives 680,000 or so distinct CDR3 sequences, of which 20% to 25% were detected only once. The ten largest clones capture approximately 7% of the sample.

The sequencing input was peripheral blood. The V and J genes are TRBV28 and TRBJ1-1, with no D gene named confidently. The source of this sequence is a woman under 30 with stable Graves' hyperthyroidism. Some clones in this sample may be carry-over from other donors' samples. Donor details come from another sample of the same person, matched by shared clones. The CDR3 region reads CASSPRLVWMNTEAFF. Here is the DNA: TGTGCCAGCAGTCCAAGACTTGTTTGGATGAACACTGAAGCTTTCTTT.